This TCR beta chain was documented in a study of Ad26.COV2.S vaccination and SARS-CoV-2 variants. Findings and caveats of the study: Vaccine and placebo recipients had comparable breadth of non-spike TCRs.

The treatment: 19 received Ad26.COV2.S at low or high dose, single or two shots; about 5 received placebo; per-sample allocation not given. Sampling was done on day 63 after the first vaccine or placebo injection. An adult of 18-55 years in Boston served as donor. Sequencing was performed with immunoSEQ multiplex PCR; in TCRdb, only in-frame clones are kept and a portion is missing. Among approximately 300,000 clones listed, roughly 86% were seen once. The V gene's germline CDR1 is LGHDT and CDR2 YNNKEL (reference sequence). V lost 0 bases and J lost 4, with 4 bases in between. This CDR3 region has 13 residues. Concerning this clone: The antigen remains unidentified.

The V and J genes are TRBV3-1 (or the pseudogene TRBV3-2) and TRBJ2-1; D gene ambiguous. The sequence was collected from a person between 18 and 65 years old who received the Ad26.COV2.S COVID-19 vaccine or a placebo. Sequenced here: peripheral blood, sampled in a trial of Ad26.COV2.S vaccine versus placebo. The CDR3 loop is CASSQDLYNEQFF. The DNA for the CDR3 is TGTGCCAGCAGCCAAGATTTATACAATGAGCAGTTCTTC.